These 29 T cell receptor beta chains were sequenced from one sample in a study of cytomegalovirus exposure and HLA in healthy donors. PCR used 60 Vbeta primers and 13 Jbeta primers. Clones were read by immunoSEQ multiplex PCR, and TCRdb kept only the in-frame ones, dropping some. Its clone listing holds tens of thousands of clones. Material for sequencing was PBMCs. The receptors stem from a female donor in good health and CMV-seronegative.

The CDR3 here is CASSDNRGGNYGYTF. Here the CDR3 DNA reads TGTGCCAGCAGCGACAACAGGGGGGGGAACTATGGCTACACCTTC. This rearrangement joins TRBV7-2 to TRBJ1-2, with 8 bases fitting TRBD1. J was trimmed by 2 bases and V by 5 bases; bases with no gene match: 7. Germline CDR1 reads SGHTA; CDR2 reads FQGNSA. This CDR3 spans 15 amino acids. Full variable domain (missing parts from reference TRBV7-2 and TRBJ1-2): GAGVSQSPSNKVTEKGKDVELRCDPISGHTALYWYRQSLGQGLEFLIYFQGNSAPDKSGLPSDRFSAERTGGSVSTLTIQRTQQEDSAVYLCASSDNRGGNYGYTFGSGTRLTVV.

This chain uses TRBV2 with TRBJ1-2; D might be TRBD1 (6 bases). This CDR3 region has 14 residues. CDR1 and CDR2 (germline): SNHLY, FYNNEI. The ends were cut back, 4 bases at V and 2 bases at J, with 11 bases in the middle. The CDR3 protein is CASSGFGTNYGYTF. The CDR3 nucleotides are TGTGCCAGCAGTGGATTCGGGACAAACTATGGCTACACCTTC. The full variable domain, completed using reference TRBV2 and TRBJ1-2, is EPEVTQTPSHQVTQMGQEVILRCVPISNHLYFYWYRQILGQKVEFLVSFYNNEISEKSEIFDDQFSVERPDGSNFTLKIRSTKLEDSAMYFCASSGFGTNYGYTFGSGTRLTVV.

CDR3 region: CASSLGGRTLNYGYTF. In nucleotides, the CDR3 is TGTGCCAGCAGCTTGGGGGGCCGAACCCTCAACTATGGCTACACCTTC. The J gene is TRBJ1-2, the V gene TRBV5-5; D might be TRBD1 (5 bases). CDR3 size: 16 residues. V was clipped by 0 bases and J by 2 bases, with 14 bases between them. Germline CDR1 SGHKS, CDR2 YYEKEE (reference sequence).

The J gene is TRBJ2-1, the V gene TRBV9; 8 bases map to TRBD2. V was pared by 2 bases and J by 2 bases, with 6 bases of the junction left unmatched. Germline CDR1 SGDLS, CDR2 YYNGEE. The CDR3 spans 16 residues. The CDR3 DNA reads TGTGCCAGCAGCGTTTTGAGCGGGGGCGCCTACAATGAGCAGTTCTTC. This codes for CASSVLSGGAYNEQFF.

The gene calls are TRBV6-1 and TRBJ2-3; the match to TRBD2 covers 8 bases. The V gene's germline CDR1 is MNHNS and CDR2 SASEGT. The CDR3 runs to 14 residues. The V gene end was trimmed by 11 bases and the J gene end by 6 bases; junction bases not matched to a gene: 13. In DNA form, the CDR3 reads TGTGCCCACACGCGGAATAGCGGGGTCGATACGCAGTATTTT. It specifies CAHTRNSGVDTQYF.

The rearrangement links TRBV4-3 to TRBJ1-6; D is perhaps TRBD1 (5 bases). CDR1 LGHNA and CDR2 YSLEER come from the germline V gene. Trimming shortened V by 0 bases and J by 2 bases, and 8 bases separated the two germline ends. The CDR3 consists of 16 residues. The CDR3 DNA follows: TGCGCCAGCAGCCAAGAGTCCAGGGCCTATAATTCACCCCTCCACTTT. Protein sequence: CASSQESRAYNSPLHF.

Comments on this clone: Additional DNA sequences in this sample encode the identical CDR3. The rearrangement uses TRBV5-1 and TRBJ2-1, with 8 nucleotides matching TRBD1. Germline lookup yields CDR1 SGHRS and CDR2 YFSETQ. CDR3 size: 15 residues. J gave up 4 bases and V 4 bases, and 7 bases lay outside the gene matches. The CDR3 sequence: CASSLRTGWYNEQFF. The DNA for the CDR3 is TGCGCCAGCAGCCTGAGGACAGGGTGGTACAATGAGCAGTTCTTC.

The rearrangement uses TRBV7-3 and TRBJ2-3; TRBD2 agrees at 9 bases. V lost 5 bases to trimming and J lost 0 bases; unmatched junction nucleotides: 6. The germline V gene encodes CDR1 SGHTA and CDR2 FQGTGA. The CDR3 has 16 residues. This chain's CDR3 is CASSRGTSPSTDTQYF. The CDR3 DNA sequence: TGTGCCAGCAGCAGAGGGACTAGCCCTAGCACAGATACGCAGTATTTT.

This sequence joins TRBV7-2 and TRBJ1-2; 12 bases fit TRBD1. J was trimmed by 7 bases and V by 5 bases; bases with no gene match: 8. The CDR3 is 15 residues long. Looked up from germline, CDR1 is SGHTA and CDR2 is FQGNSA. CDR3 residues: CASSPRDRGPLGYTF. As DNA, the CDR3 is TGTGCCAGCAGCCCCCGGGACAGGGGGCCGCTTGGCTACACCTTC.

The CDR3 here is CASSRLAGGFTDTQYF. The CDR3 region has the DNA TGTGCCAGCAGCCGACTAGCGGGGGGCTTCACAGATACGCAGTATTTT. V and J are TRBV9 and TRBJ2-3; 13 nucleotides agree with TRBD2. Unmatched junction bases numbered 4, after V lost 4 bases and J lost 2 bases. Germline-derived CDR1 and CDR2 are SGDLS and YYNGEE. The CDR3 has 16 residues.

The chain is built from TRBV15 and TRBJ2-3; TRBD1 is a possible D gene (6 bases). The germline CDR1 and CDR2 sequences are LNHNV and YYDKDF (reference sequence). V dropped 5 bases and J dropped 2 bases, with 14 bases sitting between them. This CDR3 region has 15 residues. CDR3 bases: TGTGCCACCAGCGGACGTGGGACATCCACAGATACGCAGTATTTT. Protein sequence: CATSGRGTSTDTQYF.

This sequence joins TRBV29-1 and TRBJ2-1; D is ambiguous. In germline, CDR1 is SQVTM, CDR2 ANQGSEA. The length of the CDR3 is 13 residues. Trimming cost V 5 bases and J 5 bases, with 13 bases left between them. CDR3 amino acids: CSVIPELNNEQFF. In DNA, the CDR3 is TGCAGCGTTATTCCCGAGTTGAACAATGAGCAGTTCTTC.

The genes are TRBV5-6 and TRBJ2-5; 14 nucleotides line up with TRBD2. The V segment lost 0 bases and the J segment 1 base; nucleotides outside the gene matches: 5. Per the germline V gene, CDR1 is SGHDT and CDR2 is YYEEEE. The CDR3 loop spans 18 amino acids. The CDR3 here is CASSLAGGTSGGQETQYF. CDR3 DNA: TGTGCCAGCAGCTTGGCCGGAGGGACTAGCGGGGGCCAAGAGACCCAGTACTTC. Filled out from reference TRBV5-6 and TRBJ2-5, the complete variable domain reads DAGVTQSPTHLIKTRGQQVTLRCSPKSGHDTVSWYQQALGQGPQFIFQYYEEEERQRGNFPDRFSGHQFPNYSSELNVNALLLGDSALYLCASSLAGGTSGGQETQYFGPGTRLLVL.

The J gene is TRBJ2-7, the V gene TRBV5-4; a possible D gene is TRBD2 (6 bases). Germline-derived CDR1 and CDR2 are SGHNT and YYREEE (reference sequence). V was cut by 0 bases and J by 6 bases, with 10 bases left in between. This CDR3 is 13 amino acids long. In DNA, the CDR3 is TGTGCCAGCAGCTTGGATCGGGGGTCCGAGCAGTACTTC. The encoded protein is CASSLDRGSEQYF.

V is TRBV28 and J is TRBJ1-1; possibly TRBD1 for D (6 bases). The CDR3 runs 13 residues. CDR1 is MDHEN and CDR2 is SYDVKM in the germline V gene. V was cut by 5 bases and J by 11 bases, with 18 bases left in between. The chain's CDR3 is CASSLGGLKNAFF. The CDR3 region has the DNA TGTGCCAGCAGTCTAGGGGGTTTGAAGAATGCTTTCTTT.

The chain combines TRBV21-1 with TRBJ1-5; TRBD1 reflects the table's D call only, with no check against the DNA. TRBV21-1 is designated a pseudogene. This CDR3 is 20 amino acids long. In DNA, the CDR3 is TGTGCCAGCAGCAAGGAATTTGAAGGGGACAGCGGGTTCGGCAATCAGCCCCAGCATTTT. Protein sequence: CASSKEFEGDSGFGNQPQHF.

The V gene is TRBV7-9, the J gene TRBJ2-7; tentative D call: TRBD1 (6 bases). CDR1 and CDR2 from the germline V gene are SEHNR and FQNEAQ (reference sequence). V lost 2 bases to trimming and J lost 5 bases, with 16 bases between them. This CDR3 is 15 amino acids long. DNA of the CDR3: TGTGCCAGCAGCTTACAGACAGGCCTGCTAAACGAGCAGTACTTC. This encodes CASSLQTGLLNEQYF.

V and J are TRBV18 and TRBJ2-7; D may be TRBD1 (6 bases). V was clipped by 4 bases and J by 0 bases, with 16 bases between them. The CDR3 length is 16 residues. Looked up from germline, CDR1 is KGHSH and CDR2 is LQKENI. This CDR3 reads CASSLQGQSSSYEQYF. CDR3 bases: TGTGCCAGCTCACTGCAGGGACAATCCAGCTCCTACGAGCAGTACTTC. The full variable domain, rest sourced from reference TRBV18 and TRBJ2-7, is NAGVMQNPRHLVRRRGQEARLRCSPMKGHSHVYWYRQLPEEGLKFMVYLQKENIIDESGMPKERFSAEFPKEGPSILRIQQVVRGDSAAYFCASSLQGQSSSYEQYFGPGTRLTVT.

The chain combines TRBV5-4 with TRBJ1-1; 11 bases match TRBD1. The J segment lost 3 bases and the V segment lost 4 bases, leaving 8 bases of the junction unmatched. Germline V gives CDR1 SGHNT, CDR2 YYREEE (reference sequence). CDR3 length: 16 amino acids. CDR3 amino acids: CASSPDRGPLDTEAFF. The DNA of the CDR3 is TGTGCCAGCAGCCCGGACAGGGGGCCTCTGGACACTGAAGCTTTCTTT.

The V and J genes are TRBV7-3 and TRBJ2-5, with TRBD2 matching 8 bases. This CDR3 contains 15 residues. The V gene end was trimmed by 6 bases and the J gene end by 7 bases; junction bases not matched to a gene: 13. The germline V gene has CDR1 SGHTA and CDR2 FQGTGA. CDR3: CASSQRPGGPATQYF. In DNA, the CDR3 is TGTGCCAGCAGTCAAAGGCCGGGGGGGCCGGCGACCCAGTACTTC.

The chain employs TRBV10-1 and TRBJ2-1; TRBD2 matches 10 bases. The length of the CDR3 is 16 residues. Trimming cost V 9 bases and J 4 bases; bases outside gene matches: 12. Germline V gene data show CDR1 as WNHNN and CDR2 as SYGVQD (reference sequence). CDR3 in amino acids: CASLAGAVRGYNEQFF. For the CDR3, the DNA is TGCGCCAGTCTAGCGGGGGCCGTCCGGGGATACAATGAGCAGTTCTTC.

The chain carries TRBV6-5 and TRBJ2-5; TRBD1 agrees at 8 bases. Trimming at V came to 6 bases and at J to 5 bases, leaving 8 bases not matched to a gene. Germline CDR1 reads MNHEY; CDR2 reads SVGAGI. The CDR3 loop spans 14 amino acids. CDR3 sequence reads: CASSQDRGVETQYF. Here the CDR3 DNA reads TGTGCCAGCAGCCAAGACAGGGGTGTCGAGACCCAGTACTTC.

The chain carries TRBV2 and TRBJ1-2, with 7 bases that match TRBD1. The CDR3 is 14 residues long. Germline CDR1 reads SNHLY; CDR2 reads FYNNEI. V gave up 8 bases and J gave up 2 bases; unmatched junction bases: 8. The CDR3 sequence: CASFEGQKNYGYTF. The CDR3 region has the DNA TGTGCCAGCTTTGAGGGACAGAAAAACTATGGCTACACCTTC.

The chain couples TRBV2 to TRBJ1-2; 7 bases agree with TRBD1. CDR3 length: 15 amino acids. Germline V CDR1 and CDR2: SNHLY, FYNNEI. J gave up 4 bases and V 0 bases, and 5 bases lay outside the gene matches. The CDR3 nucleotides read TGTGCCAGCAGTGAAGCAGTGTGGGACAGCTATGGCTACACCTTC. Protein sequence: CASSEAVWDSYGYTF. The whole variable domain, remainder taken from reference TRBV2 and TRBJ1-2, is EPEVTQTPSHQVTQMGQEVILRCVPISNHLYFYWYRQILGQKVEFLVSFYNNEISEKSEIFDDQFSVERPDGSNFTLKIRSTKLEDSAMYFCASSEAVWDSYGYTFGSGTRLTVV.

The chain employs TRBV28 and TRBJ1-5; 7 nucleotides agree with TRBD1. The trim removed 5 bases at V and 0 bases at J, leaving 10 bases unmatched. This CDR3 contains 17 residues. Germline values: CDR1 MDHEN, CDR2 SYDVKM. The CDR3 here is CASSQGQPPYSNQPQHF. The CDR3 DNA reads TGTGCCAGCAGTCAGGGACAGCCCCCCTATAGCAATCAGCCCCAGCATTTT.

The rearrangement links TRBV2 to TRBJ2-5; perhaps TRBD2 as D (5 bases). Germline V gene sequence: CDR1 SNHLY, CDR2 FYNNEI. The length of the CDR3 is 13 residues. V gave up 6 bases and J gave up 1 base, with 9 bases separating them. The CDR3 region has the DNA TGTGCCAGCAGGGACGGACTCCAAGAGACCCAGTACTTC. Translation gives CASRDGLQETQYF.

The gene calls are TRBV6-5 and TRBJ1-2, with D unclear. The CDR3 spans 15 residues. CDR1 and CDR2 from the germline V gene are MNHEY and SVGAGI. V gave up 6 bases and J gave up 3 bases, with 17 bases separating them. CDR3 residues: CASRYRATGDYGYTF. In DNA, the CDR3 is TGTGCCAGCAGGTACCGGGCCACCGGGGACTATGGCTACACCTTC.

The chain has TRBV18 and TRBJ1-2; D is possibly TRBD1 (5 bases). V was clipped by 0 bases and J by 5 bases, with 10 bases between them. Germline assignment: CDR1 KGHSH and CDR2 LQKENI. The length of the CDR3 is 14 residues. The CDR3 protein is CASSPPSGGYGYTF. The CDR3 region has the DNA TGTGCCAGCTCACCACCGTCTGGGGGGTATGGCTACACCTTC.

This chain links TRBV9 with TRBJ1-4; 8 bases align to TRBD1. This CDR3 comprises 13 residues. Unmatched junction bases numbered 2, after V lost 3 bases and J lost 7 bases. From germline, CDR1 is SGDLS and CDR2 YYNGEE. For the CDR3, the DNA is TGTGCCAGCAGCGGACAGGGGACTGAAAAACTGTTTTTT. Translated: CASSGQGTEKLFF.